One sample yielded the 2 T cell receptor beta chains listed below, sequenced in a study of shared clonotypes between healthy human individuals. Sequenced by immunoSEQ multiplex PCR; TCRdb stores in-frame clones only, minus some. This sample has around 1.4 million clones, with around 98.5% found just once. What was sequenced was naive CD4+ T cells sorted from blood. Subset reported: CD45RA+ positively selected. The source is a man between 25 and 39 years old in good health.

The chain links TRBV7-2 to TRBJ2-3; D perhaps matches TRBD1 (5 bases). The CDR3 has 15 residues. The germline gives CDR1 SGHTA, CDR2 FQGNSA. Trimming took off 5 bases at V and 3 bases at J, with 15 bases between the two ends. The CDR3 DNA is TGTGCCAGCAGCCGGGCAGGGTTGGGGACAGATACGCAGTATTTT. This encodes CASSRAGLGTDTQYF.

V usage is TRBV28 and J usage is TRBJ2-7; 9 bases align to TRBD1. The CDR3 is 16 amino acids. J was trimmed by 6 bases and V by 4 bases; bases with no gene match: 13. Looked up from germline, CDR1 is MDHEN and CDR2 is SYDVKM. The CDR3 loop reads CASSSPGTGSPAEQYF. CDR3 bases: TGTGCCAGCAGTTCCCCCGGGACAGGGTCCCCCGCCGAGCAGTACTTC.